The T cell receptor beta chain described here comes from a study of T cell repertoires in cytomegalovirus infection. Looking at the study overall: Recently identified HLA-C-restricted CMV epitopes were among the peptides used. From public TCR beta signatures came an indication of both CMV infection and matching HLA type.

TCRdb itself ran the reads through MiXCR, one entry per CDR3 protein. The sample consists of hundreds of thousands of distinct CDR3 sequences, under 55% of them appearing once. The germline V gene has CDR1 MGHDK and CDR2 SYGVNS. Trimming took 6 bases from V and 5 from J; bases not matched to a gene: 8. This CDR3 spans 14 amino acids. Comments on this clonotype: Its antigen is not identified.

Overall study results and limits: Adding up the frequency of public TCR beta families identified people who carried CMV plus the relevant HLA. What dominated the ex vivo response were HLA-C-restricted CMV-specific TCR beta clonotypes.

This TCR was recovered from a human donor in good health (CMV status not recorded). Some clones in this sample may be carry-over from other donors' samples. The chain links TRBV25-1 to TRBJ1-1; TRBD1 aligns across 8 bases. The input for sequencing was cultured PBMCs, taken from culture after CMV antigen stimulation. The CDR3 is CASRGDRRGTEAFF. Written as DNA, the CDR3 is TGTGCCAGCAGAGGGGACAGGCGTGGAACTGAAGCTTTCTTT.